This TCR beta chain stems from a study of immune heterogeneity within non-small cell lung tumors. About the study: The tumor set comprised a handful of squamous cell carcinomas and nine to ten non-squamous carcinomas (plus 1 not otherwise specified).

For each sample, template was about 600 ng of bulk tumor genomic DNA. During surgery, several far-apart biopsies were obtained from every primary tumor. Before undergoing curative surgery, patients had newly diagnosed non-small cell lung cancer that was untreated. General study findings and limits: Local T-cell clonality and local tumor mutational burden correlated moderately but significantly (R approximately 0.35).

Multiplex PCR amplified the TCR beta CDR3 region. Its first round ran for roughly 10 cycles with 32 V and 13 J primers. One entry per CDR3 protein, called by TCRdb with MiXCR from the multiplex PCR reads. The sample has over 25,000 distinct CDR3 sequences; approximately 30% are singletons. The V gene's germline CDR1 is GTSNPN and CDR2 SVGIG (reference sequence). Trimming pared 3 bases from V and 9 bases from J, leaving 15 bases between. The CDR3 is 13 amino acids. Regarding this clonotype: Its specificity is unknown.

Material: lung tumor tissue. The rearrangement links TRBV30 to TRBJ1-5; D is ambiguous. The source is a man in his forties or fifties with non-small cell lung cancer. Here the CDR3 DNA reads TGTGCCTGGAGGGTCGGGCAAGATCGGCCCCAGCATTTT. Residues: CAWRVGQDRPQHF.